The present T cell receptor (beta chain) was sequenced within a study of response to subunit inactivated influenza vaccine. Study observations and caveats: Only a handful of new T cells, the authors suggested, are recruited with each seasonal influenza vaccination.

Note on this clonotype: Its target is not known.

The V end was cut by 2 bases, the J end by 0 bases, with 11 bases between. The CDR3 is 16 residues long. Germline loops: CDR1 KGHSH, CDR2 LQKENI. One entry per CDR3 protein, called by TCRdb with MiXCR from the RT-PCR reads. The table lists approximately 300,000 distinct CDR3 sequences, 20% to 25% of them singletons. The TCR sequence derives from a man aged 50 to 69 who received an inactivated influenza vaccine. The sample consisted of PBMCs from blood, taken approximately 20 months after vaccination. The rearrangement joins TRBV18 to TRBJ2-1; D might be TRBD1 or TRBD2, each matching 5 bases. The CDR3 reads CASSPTGGSSYNEQFF. CDR3 bases: TGTGCCAGCTCACCAACAGGTGGGAGCTCCTACAATGAGCAGTTCTTC. Looking up the rest from reference TRBV18 and TRBJ2-1 gives the full variable domain: NAGVMQNPRHLVRRRGQEARLRCSPMKGHSHVYWYRQLPEEGLKFMVYLQKENIIDESGMPKERFSAEFPKEGPSILRIQQVVRGDSAAYFCASSPTGGSSYNEQFFGPGTRLTVL.